Following are 16 T cell receptor beta chains from one sample sequenced in a study of cytotoxic CD8 clonotypes in ibrutinib-treated CLL. Produced via immunoSEQ multiplex PCR; TCRdb's table is partial and in-frame only. The repertoire holds 150,000 or so clones, with approximately 80% as singletons. Material: PBMCs, obtained after 36 months of ibrutinib treatment. Source of these receptors: a human donor with chronic lymphocytic leukemia.

The rearrangement joins TRBV6-5 to TRBJ1-2; TRBD1 is a possible D gene (6 bases). CDR3 size: 15 residues. Trimming cost V 4 bases and J 2 bases, with 14 bases left between them. The V gene's germline CDR1 is MNHEY and CDR2 SVGAGI. The CDR3 nucleotides read TGTGCCAGCAGTTCTTACGGGGGGGCAAACTATGGCTACACCTTC. Its protein product is CASSSYGGANYGYTF.

This chain connects TRBV4-1 to TRBJ1-5; no reliable D call. Germline loops: CDR1 MGHRA, CDR2 YSYEKL. The CDR3 covers 14 residues. Trimming stripped 1 base from V and 6 bases from J, with 10 bases between. CDR3 sequence: CASSQVGYGQPQHF. The CDR3 nucleotides read TGCGCCAGCAGCCAAGTAGGGTATGGTCAGCCCCAGCATTTT.

In its sample, this clone was seen a few times. The chain joins TRBV7-9 to TRBJ1-2, with unresolved D. Trimming removed 1 base from V and 8 bases from J, with 11 bases in between. CDR1 and CDR2 from the germline V gene are SEHNR and FQNEAQ (reference sequence). The CDR3 has 13 residues. The CDR3: CASSLDAGLGYTF. The DNA of the CDR3 is TGTGCCAGCAGCTTAGATGCGGGTTTAGGCTACACCTTC. The variable domain in full, with the rest retrieved from reference TRBV7-9 and TRBJ1-2, is DTGVSQNPRHKITKRGQNVTFRCDPISEHNRLYWYRQTLGQGPEFLTYFQNEAQLEKSRLLSDRFSAERPKGSFSTLEIQRTEQGDSAMYLCASSLDAGLGYTFGSGTRLTVV.

The CDR3 loop is CASRSTDRDNSPLHF. The CDR3 nucleotides are TGTGCCAGCAGATCCACCGACAGAGACAATTCACCCCTCCACTTT. The chain couples TRBV7-2 to TRBJ1-6; tentative D call: TRBD1 (5 bases). The CDR3 has 15 amino acids. The V end lost 6 bases, the J end lost 7 bases, and 16 bases lay between the germline ends. Looked up from germline, CDR1 is SGHTA and CDR2 is FQGNSA.

The gene calls are TRBV19 and TRBJ2-7, with D perhaps given as TRBD1 or TRBD2 (5 bases each). This CDR3 is built from 15 residues. The V and J ends lost 7 bases and 5 bases respectively, with 21 bases between them. Germline values: CDR1 LNHDA, CDR2 SQIVND (reference sequence). The DNA for the CDR3 is TGTGCCAGTACCACCCTTAATTCGGGGCGTAACGAGCAGTACTTC. Amino acid sequence: CASTTLNSGRNEQYF.

V gene TRBV30 combines with J gene TRBJ2-3; 9 bases are a match to TRBD2. J lost 15 bases, V lost 0 bases, and 7 bases had no gene match. Germline CDR1 is GTSNPN and CDR2 is SVGIG (reference sequence). The CDR3 sequence is 12 residues long. CDR3 DNA sequence: TGTGCCTGGAGTGTACGGCGCGGGAGGGTATATTTT. Protein: CAWSVRRGRVYF.

This chain uses TRBV15 with TRBJ1-4, with no clear D. This CDR3 spans 16 amino acids. The germline V gene has CDR1 LNHNV and CDR2 YYDKDF (reference sequence). The V and J ends lost 1 base and 8 bases respectively, with 17 bases between them. CDR3: CATSRGERGLREKLFF. The CDR3 DNA reads as TGTGCCACCAGCAGAGGGGAGAGAGGACTCCGAGAAAAACTGTTTTTT.

The V call is TRBV28, the J call TRBJ1-2; D is undetermined. V lost 3 bases and J lost 2, with 13 bases in between. The V gene's germline CDR1 is MDHEN and CDR2 SYDVKM. This CDR3 spans 15 amino acids. CDR3 coding DNA: TGTGCCAGCAGTTTGGGCAGTGCCGCGAACTATGGCTACACCTTC. This codes for CASSLGSAANYGYTF.

The V call is TRBV7-2, the J call TRBJ2-7; D is perhaps TRBD2 (7 bases). The CDR3 spans 15 residues. V was trimmed by 1 base and J by 2 bases, leaving 12 bases between them. Germline V gene sequence: CDR1 SGHTA, CDR2 FQGNSA. The CDR3 DNA sequence: TGTGCCAGCAGCTTAGGGGGGGGCGTTACCTACGAGCAGTACTTC. It yields the protein CASSLGGGVTYEQYF.

This clone appeared once. The chain is built from TRBV15 and TRBJ1-1, with 10 bases aligning to TRBD1. The CDR3 covers 17 residues. Germline CDR1 and CDR2: LNHNV and YYDKDF (reference sequence). With 6 bases clipped from V and 0 bases from J, the junction kept 10 bases outside the gene matches. The CDR3 coding sequence is TGTGCCACCAGTACTAGGGACAGGGGTAAAATGAACACTGAAGCTTTCTTT. This sequence encodes CATSTRDRGKMNTEAFF. The whole variable domain, filled in from reference TRBV15 and TRBJ1-1, reads DAMVIQNPRYQVTQFGKPVTLSCSQTLNHNVMYWYQQKSSQAPKLLFHYYDKDFNNEADTPDNFQSRRPNTSFCFLDIRSPGLGDTAMYLCATSTRDRGKMNTEAFFGQGTRLTVV.

The V call is TRBV5-1, the J call TRBJ2-3; TRBD1 aligns across 9 bases. Germline CDR1 reads SGHRS; CDR2 reads YFSETQ. V shed 6 bases, J shed 1 base, and the junction held 9 bases outside the gene matches. The CDR3 consists of 16 residues. CDR3 coding DNA: TGCGCCAGCAATTTCGGACAGGGGTACGGCACAGATACGCAGTATTTT. It is translated as CASNFGQGYGTDTQYF.

This clone was observed a single time. The chain couples TRBV5-4 to TRBJ2-3; TRBD2 matches 12 bases. V lost 4 bases, J lost 2 bases, and 5 bases stayed unmatched. There are 16 residues in the CDR3. The germline CDR1 and CDR2 sequences are SGHNT and YYREEE (reference sequence). In nucleotides, the CDR3 is TGTGCCAGCAGCCAAGGGACTAGCGGGTTCACAGATACGCAGTATTTT. Encoded protein: CASSQGTSGFTDTQYF.

This clone was detected only a few times. The V and J genes are TRBV6-6 and TRBJ1-2; TRBD1 is a possible D gene (6 bases). CDR1 and CDR2 from the germline V gene are MNHNY and SVGAGI (reference sequence). CDR3 length: 13 residues. Trimming took off 0 bases at V and 5 bases at J, with 7 bases between the two ends. The CDR3 region is CASSYSTGYGYTF. The CDR3 DNA is TGTGCCAGCAGTTACTCGACAGGTTATGGCTACACCTTC.

V usage is TRBV7-9 and J usage is TRBJ1-5; D remains ambiguous. The CDR3 is made up of 14 amino acids. The ends were cut back, 4 bases at V and 4 bases at J, with 11 bases in the middle. CDR1 is SEHNR, CDR2 FQNEAQ, per germline (reference sequence). CDR3: CASSSESGNQPQHF. The CDR3, as DNA: TGTGCCAGCAGCTCCGAGTCTGGGAATCAGCCCCAGCATTTT.

The CDR3: CATSRDINYGYTF. DNA for the CDR3: TGTGCCACCAGCAGAGATATTAACTATGGCTACACCTTC. V and J are TRBV15 and TRBJ1-2; no clear D gene. The CDR3 length is 13 residues. The germline CDR1 and CDR2 sequences are LNHNV and YYDKDF (reference sequence). Deletions cut 0 bases from V and 1 base from J, with 3 bases between.

This sequence joins TRBV14 and TRBJ2-1; possible D gene TRBD2, 7 bases. V was clipped by 4 bases and J by 9 bases, with 22 bases between them. The CDR3 spans 16 residues. CDR1 and CDR2 from the germline V gene are SGHDN and FVKESK. The CDR3 spells CASSPRDFARGGEQFF. CDR3 DNA: TGTGCCAGCAGCCCACGGGACTTTGCGAGGGGGGGTGAGCAGTTCTTC.